This section outlines one T cell receptor (beta chain) sequence together with its context. As yet, its antigen is unknown. The entry originates in a study of T cell responses to AZD1222 COVID-19 vaccine. Some clones are missing from TCRdb's copy, which holds only in-frame ones; the method was immunoSEQ multiplex PCR. The sample includes some 87,000 clones, about 93% seen only once; the top ten take less than 5.5%. The CDR3 spans 14 residues. The germline V gene has CDR1 LNHNV and CDR2 YYDKDF (reference sequence). J gave up 6 bases and V 1 base, and 3 bases lay outside the gene matches. Findings and limits, study-wide: Baseline serostatus was positive in only six AZD1222 recipients. The breadth and depth of Spike-specific TCRs increased once two AZD1222 doses had been given. Clonal diversity may have been underestimated in mostly white British donors.

The clonotype was recovered from an adult in good health. The V gene is TRBV15, the J gene TRBJ2-1; 7 positions agree with TRBD2. The source was peripheral blood, collected on day 0 of MenACWY control vaccination. The CDR3 DNA sequence: TGTGCCACCAGCAGAGTCCGGGAGGCCAATGAGCAGTTCTTC. Translating it yields CATSRVREANEQFF.